This entry describes one T cell receptor (beta chain). The data were obtained in a study of blood T cell repertoires in COVID-19. Study in general: The study drew acute and convalescent COVID-19 samples from the United States, Italy and Spain. In each case, the material was cDNA or gDNA derived from T cells, B-cell-depleted T cells, or PBMCs.

CDR3 length: 15 amino acids. Germline trimming cut 8 bases from V and 6 bases from J; bases unmatched to any gene: 12. Looked up from germline, CDR1 is SGHVS and CDR2 is FQNEAQ. Assay used: immunoSEQ multiplex PCR; TCRdb lists only in-frame clones, some missing. The table shows more than 95,000 clones, with 87% occurring only once. J is TRBJ2-1 and V is TRBV7-8; TRBD1 matches 8 bases. The specimen was peripheral blood. The source is a human donor in a cohort sampled during active COVID-19. The CDR3 sequence is CASGNAGQVVNEQFF. As DNA, the CDR3 is TGTGCCAGCGGGAACGCGGGACAGGTCGTCAATGAGCAGTTCTTC. Full variable domain (remainder filled in from reference TRBV7-8 and TRBJ2-1): GAGVSQSPRYKVAKRGQDVALRCDPISGHVSLFWYQQALGQGPEFLTYFQNEAQLDKSGLPSDRFFAERPEGSVSTLKIQRTQQEDSAVYLCASGNAGQVVNEQFFGPGTRLTVL.